Below, 25 T cell receptor beta chains from the same sample are listed, as sequenced in a study of long-term antiretroviral therapy in people with HIV. Survey-level immunoSEQ v3.0 assays were run. The assay was immunoSEQ multiplex PCR, and TCRdb's table has in-frame clones only and misses some. The sample contains 30,000 to 40,000 clones, 75% to 85% of which appear only once. The sequenced sample was unsorted PBMCs, obtained 1.9 years after starting antiretroviral therapy. These TCRs come from a young man with HIV.

The chain employs TRBV2 and TRBJ2-3, with TRBD2 identical over 14 bases. The CDR3 length is 16 residues. The germline V gene has CDR1 SNHLY and CDR2 FYNNEI. V gave up 4 bases and J gave up 6 bases; unmatched junction bases: 6. The CDR3 loop reads CASSVGLAGGLDTQYF. The DNA for the CDR3 is TGTGCCAGCAGTGTAGGACTAGCGGGGGGATTGGATACGCAGTATTTT.

V gene TRBV2 combines with J gene TRBJ1-2, with D tentatively TRBD1 (6 bases). Looked up from germline, CDR1 is SNHLY and CDR2 is FYNNEI. With 7 bases removed from V and 2 bases from J, the gap between germline ends came to 11 bases. CDR3 length: 13 residues. The CDR3 coding sequence is TGTGCCAGCAAGGACAGTTGGAACTATGGCTACACCTTC. Its protein is CASKDSWNYGYTF.

V and J are TRBV19 and TRBJ1-3; no firm D call. Germline CDR1 is LNHDA and CDR2 is SQIVND (reference sequence). The CDR3 runs to 11 residues. Deletions cut 5 bases from V and 7 bases from J, with 6 bases between. The CDR3 DNA is TGTGCCAGTAGTTTGGGGAACACCATATATTTT. Translation: CASSLGNTIYF.

This clone was observed a single time. This chain joins TRBV27 and TRBJ2-7; the D gene is possibly TRBD1 (6 bases). The CDR3 contains 14 residues. Trimming left V 5 bases short and J 2 bases short, with 13 bases between. The germline V gene encodes CDR1 MNHEY and CDR2 SMNVEV (reference sequence). The CDR3 reads CASSVKQGPYEQYF. The CDR3 coding sequence is TGTGCCAGCAGTGTCAAACAGGGCCCCTACGAGCAGTACTTC.

This clone has just a few counts. This chain joins TRBV4-2 and TRBJ2-2, with 7 bases aligning to TRBD2. Trimming at V came to 1 base and at J to 6 bases, leaving 2 bases not matched to a gene. The CDR3 runs 14 residues. The germline gives CDR1 LGHNA, CDR2 YNFKEQ. The CDR3 reads CASSQGEGAGELFF. The DNA of the CDR3 is TGTGCCAGCAGCCAAGGGGAGGGCGCCGGGGAGCTGTTTTTT.

This rearrangement joins TRBV2 to TRBJ1-4; D unclear. Per the germline V gene, CDR1 is SNHLY and CDR2 is FYNNEI. CDR3 size: 15 residues. V lost 5 bases, J lost 0 bases, and 10 bases lay in between. The CDR3 loop is CASSRPGATNEKLFF. The CDR3 DNA is TGTGCCAGCAGTCGGCCCGGTGCAACTAATGAAAAACTGTTTTTT.

This chain joins TRBV6-1 and TRBJ2-7; TRBD2 matches 13 bases. Germline V gives CDR1 MNHNS, CDR2 SASEGT. The CDR3 is made up of 13 amino acids. V dropped 6 bases and J dropped 4; count of bases not matched to a gene: 0. The CDR3 sequence: CASRTSGGYEQYV. In DNA, the CDR3 is TGTGCCAGCAGGACTAGCGGGGGGTACGAGCAGTACGTC.

This clone was picked up one time. Other DNA sequences of this sample code for an identical CDR3. The chain recombines TRBV10-2 with TRBJ2-7, with 11 positions matching TRBD1. Trimming removed 8 bases from V and 2 bases from J; junction bases left unmatched: 11. This CDR3 spans 16 amino acids. Germline values: CDR1 WSHSY, CDR2 SAAADI. The CDR3 loop reads CASGGQGANRAYEQYV. CDR3 bases: TGCGCCAGCGGTGGACAGGGGGCGAACCGCGCCTACGAGCAGTACGTC.

The genes are TRBV5-6 and TRBJ1-2; 7 bases are shared with TRBD1. CDR3 length equals 16 residues. In germline, CDR1 is SGHDT, CDR2 YYEEEE. V lost 2 bases to trimming and J lost 3 bases; unmatched junction nucleotides: 10. Written as DNA, the CDR3 is TGTGCCAGCAGCTTTCTCGCTACAGGGGCTCACTATGGCTACACCTTC. It translates to CASSFLATGAHYGYTF.

J is TRBJ2-3 and V is TRBV7-9, with D tentatively TRBD2 (6 bases). Between the trimmed V and J ends, which lost 5 bases and 2 bases, there was a span of 11 bases. The CDR3 has 14 residues. CDR1 and CDR2 from the germline V gene are SEHNR and FQNEAQ (reference sequence). The CDR3 loop reads CASSQLAITDTQYF. The DNA for the CDR3 is TGTGCCAGCAGCCAACTAGCTATCACAGATACGCAGTATTTT.

The table lists this clone with a count of one. The chain is built from TRBV6-6 and TRBJ1-6; the D gene is possibly TRBD1 (5 bases). Germline V gene sequence: CDR1 MNHNY, CDR2 SVGAGI (reference sequence). Trimming stripped 2 bases from V and 0 bases from J, with 8 bases between. The CDR3 consists of 16 residues. The CDR3 sequence: CASSYDDSSYNSPLHF. Here the CDR3 DNA reads TGTGCCAGCAGTTACGACGACAGCTCCTATAATTCACCCCTCCACTTT.

This rearrangement joins TRBV18 to TRBJ1-2; 7 nucleotides line up with TRBD1. The ends lost 4 bases at V and 6 bases at J; junction bases unmatched: 8. The CDR3 covers 14 residues. CDR1 and CDR2 (germline): KGHSH, LQKENI. In nucleotides, the CDR3 is TGTGCCAGCTCACATGACAGGGTCATGAATGGCTACACCTTC. Encoded protein: CASSHDRVMNGYTF.

The chain joins TRBV28 to TRBJ2-7; perhaps TRBD1 as D (6 bases). With 6 bases removed from V and 2 bases from J, the gap between germline ends came to 11 bases. Germline lookup yields CDR1 MDHEN and CDR2 SYDVKM. The CDR3 spans 13 residues. The CDR3 DNA follows: TGTGCCAGCAGCCTACAGGGACCCTACGAGCAGTACTTC. Amino acids: CASSLQGPYEQYF.

Only a few counts were recorded for this clone. The chain employs TRBV29-1 and TRBJ2-4; TRBD1 is a possible D gene (6 bases). CDR3 length equals 12 residues. Germline values: CDR1 SQVTM, CDR2 ANQGSEA. V lost 7 bases and J 6 bases, leaving 13 bases between the germline ends. The CDR3 loop is CSATARGNIQYF. In nucleotides, the CDR3 is TGCAGCGCAACGGCCAGGGGAAACATTCAGTACTTC.

The chain employs TRBV6-5 and TRBJ1-1, with 8 bases aligning to TRBD1. J was trimmed by 5 bases and V by 4 bases; bases with no gene match: 6. The CDR3 is 14 residues long. Per the germline V gene, CDR1 is MNHEY and CDR2 is SVGAGI. CDR3 protein: CASSSGQGGTEAFF. CDR3 nucleotide sequence: TGTGCCAGCAGTTCCGGACAGGGTGGGACTGAAGCTTTCTTT.

The V call is TRBV4-1, the J call TRBJ2-7; D perhaps matches TRBD1 (5 bases). The CDR3 loop spans 15 amino acids. Between the trimmed V and J ends, which lost 2 bases and 0 bases, there was a span of 11 bases. CDR1 and CDR2 (germline): MGHRA, YSYEKL. CDR3 region: CASSQHKGNSYEQYF. In DNA form, the CDR3 reads TGCGCCAGCAGCCAACATAAGGGGAACTCCTACGAGCAGTACTTC.

This clone was observed a single time. The rearrangement joins TRBV6-1 to TRBJ1-1; 9 positions match TRBD1. CDR1 is MNHNS and CDR2 is SASEGT in the germline V gene. V shed 4 bases, J shed 11 bases, and the junction held 26 bases outside the gene matches. This CDR3 spans 19 amino acids. CDR3: CASSARDRERGAGIIVAFF. The CDR3, as DNA: TGTGCCAGCAGTGCGAGGGACAGGGAGAGAGGTGCGGGTATTATCGTGGCTTTCTTT.

The chain joins TRBV2 to TRBJ2-5; 9 bases align to TRBD1. J lost 5 bases, V lost 6 bases, and 7 bases had no gene match. Germline-derived CDR1 and CDR2 are SNHLY and FYNNEI. CDR3 size: 14 residues. Here the CDR3 DNA reads TGTGCCAGCAGCCCGGGACAGGGTTTGGAGACCCAGTACTTC. Protein sequence: CASSPGQGLETQYF.

The rearrangement joins TRBV13 to TRBJ1-2; D is ambiguous. The CDR3 sequence is 13 residues long. V shed 3 bases and J shed 6 bases, with 11 bases lying between them. Germline-derived CDR1 and CDR2 are PRHDT and FYEKMQ (reference sequence). The CDR3 DNA reads as TGTGCCAGCAGCTTTGGTACAGTCGATGGCTACACCTTC. As protein: CASSFGTVDGYTF.

In its sample, this clone was seen a few times. The genes are TRBV6-5 and TRBJ2-7, with D tentatively TRBD1 (5 bases). Germline V gene sequence: CDR1 MNHEY, CDR2 SVGAGI. V was clipped by 0 bases and J by 6 bases, with 9 bases between them. The CDR3 extends over 13 amino acids. Here the CDR3 DNA reads TGTGCCAGCAGTTACTCAGGGGAAGGCGAGCAGTACGTC. It is translated as CASSYSGEGEQYV.

The V call is TRBV7-8, the J call TRBJ1-2; D gene unclear. Per germline, CDR1 SGHVS and CDR2 FQNEAQ. This CDR3 comprises 12 residues. V was trimmed by 4 bases and J by 3 bases, leaving 6 bases between them. The chain's CDR3 is CASSSGYYGYTF. CDR3 DNA sequence: TGTGCCAGCAGCTCGGGGTACTATGGCTACACCTTC.

The V call is TRBV2, the J call TRBJ1-3; no clear D. V shed 4 bases and J shed 0 bases, with 13 bases lying between them. This CDR3 contains 16 residues. Germline CDR1 reads SNHLY; CDR2 reads FYNNEI. CDR3 sequence reads: CASSGYDGSSGNTIYF. Written as DNA, the CDR3 is TGTGCCAGCAGTGGGTACGACGGGAGCTCTGGAAACACCATATATTTT.

This sequence joins TRBV29-1 and TRBJ2-5; D call uncertain. The V gene lost 5 bases and the J gene lost 4 bases, with 8 bases spanning the gap. The CDR3 has 11 amino acids. The germline gives CDR1 SQVTM, CDR2 ANQGSEA. CDR3 region: CSVSLGETQYF. In DNA form, the CDR3 reads TGCAGCGTTTCGCTGGGAGAGACCCAGTACTTC.

There are a few counts of this clone. The V gene is TRBV6-6, the J gene TRBJ1-2; D is undetermined. The ends were cut back, 7 bases at V and 6 bases at J, with 15 bases in the middle. This CDR3 has 13 amino acids. Germline V gene sequence: CDR1 MNHNY, CDR2 SVGAGI (reference sequence). As DNA, the CDR3 is TGTGCCAGCACGCTGCTGGCGGCGGATGGCTACACCTTC. Amino acids: CASTLLAADGYTF.

The chain uses TRBV2 and TRBJ2-3; 8 bases agree with TRBD2. CDR1 SNHLY and CDR2 FYNNEI come from the germline V gene. The CDR3 runs 16 residues. The junction had 12 bases not matched to a gene; V was cut back by 6 bases and J by 4 bases. The CDR3 protein is CASRSPGGAIPDTQYF. The CDR3 DNA reads TGTGCCAGCAGGTCACCCGGGGGGGCCATTCCAGATACGCAGTATTTT.